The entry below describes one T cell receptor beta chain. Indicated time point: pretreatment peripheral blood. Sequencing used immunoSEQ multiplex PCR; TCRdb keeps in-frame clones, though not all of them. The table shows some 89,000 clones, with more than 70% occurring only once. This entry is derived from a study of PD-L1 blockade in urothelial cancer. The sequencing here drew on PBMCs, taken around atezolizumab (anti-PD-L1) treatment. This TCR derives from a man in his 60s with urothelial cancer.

The CDR3 coding sequence is TGTGCCAGCAGGTCCCCCAGCGGGAGGAACCAAGAGACCCAGTACTTC. It is translated as CASRSPSGRNQETQYF. The chain couples TRBV6-6 to TRBJ2-5; 9 nucleotides line up with TRBD2. The junction had 8 bases not matched to a gene; V was cut back by 6 bases and J by 0 bases. Germline V gene lookup returns CDR1 MNHNY and CDR2 SVGAGI (reference sequence). This CDR3 has 16 amino acids.